This record covers a single T cell receptor (beta chain). These data belong to a study of T cells in women clearing cervical HPV infection. Study-level background: Control women cleared a single incident HPV16 infection within 12 months. Case blood drawn at lesion detection; control blood after infection cleared.

Clones were read by immunoSEQ multiplex PCR, and TCRdb kept only the in-frame ones, dropping some. The sample yields about 28,000 clones, of which the top ten take up under 20%. This TCR was recovered from a woman aged 18 to 75 with a cervical HPV16 infection that either progressed to CIN3+ or cleared (not recorded which). The sequenced material came from blood buffy coat.

This chain's CDR3 is CASSSEQAGDSPLHF. The covered CDR3 bases are TGTGCCAGCAGTTCGGAACAGGCGGGGGATTCACCC. The gene calls are TRBV7-8 and TRBJ1-6; D might be TRBD1 (5 bases). The read terminates 3 residues before the CDR3 end, so the remaining end is supplied by the germline J gene. V was trimmed by 6 bases and J by 8 bases, leaving 17 bases between them. This CDR3 comprises 15 residues. CDR1 is SGHVS, CDR2 FQNEAQ, per germline.